This TCR beta chain was sequenced in a study of cytomegalovirus exposure and HLA in healthy donors. The PCR was carried out with 60 Vbeta primers and 13 Jbeta primers. The protocol was immunoSEQ multiplex PCR, while the TCRdb copy is restricted to in-frame clones and leaves out a portion. The table shows 200,000 to 250,000 clones, with over 65% occurring only once. The V and J ends lost 2 bases and 6 bases, in that order; junction bases with no gene match: 5. CDR1 and CDR2 (germline): SGHTA, FQGTGA. The CDR3 is made up of 14 amino acids. This clone was observed a few times. Its target is unknown. Study-wide results and limits: Accurate predictions that matched the HLA-A and HLA-B alleles of most subjects were reportedly made from TCR beta sequences. In a later analysis, V- and J-gene trimming of beta chains associated with a DCLRE1C missense variant, replicated independently.

The sample comprised PBMCs. The chain employs TRBV7-3 and TRBJ2-3, with TRBD2 matching over 7 bases. The origin of this receptor is a woman aged 55-69 years in good health and CMV-seropositive. CDR3 protein: CASSLALASDTQYF. CDR3 DNA sequence: TGTGCCAGCAGCTTAGCACTAGCGTCCGATACGCAGTATTTT.